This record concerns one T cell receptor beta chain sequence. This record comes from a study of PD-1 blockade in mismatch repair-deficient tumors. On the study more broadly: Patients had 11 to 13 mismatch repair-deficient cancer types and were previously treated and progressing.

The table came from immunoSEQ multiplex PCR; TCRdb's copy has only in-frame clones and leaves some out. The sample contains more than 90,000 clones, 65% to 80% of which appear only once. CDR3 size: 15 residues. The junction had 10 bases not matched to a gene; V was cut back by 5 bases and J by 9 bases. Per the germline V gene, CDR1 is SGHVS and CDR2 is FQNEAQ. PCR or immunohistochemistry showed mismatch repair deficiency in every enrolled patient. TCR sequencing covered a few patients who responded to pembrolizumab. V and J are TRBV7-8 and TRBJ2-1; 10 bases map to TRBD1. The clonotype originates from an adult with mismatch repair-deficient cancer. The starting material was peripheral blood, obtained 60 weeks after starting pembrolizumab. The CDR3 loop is CASSPRTGGLGEQFF. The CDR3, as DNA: TGTGCCAGCAGCCCCCGGACAGGGGGTTTGGGTGAGCAGTTCTTC.